This TCR beta chain appears in the sequencing data of a study of blood T cell repertoires in COVID-19 (dated by TCRdb to about 2020). Broadly, across the study: Samples covering the acute and convalescent phases of COVID-19 were provided by collaborators in the United States, Italy and Spain. Deeply sampled blood TCRbeta repertoires from subjects exposed to, actively infected with, or recovered from COVID-19 were included in the dataset. Sample metadata almost always included a de-identified subject ID, COVID-19 status, age in years and sex. The prospective study material was composed of cDNA or gDNA derived from T cells, B-cell-depleted T cells, or PBMCs. Where available, HLA class I and class II types were taken from metadata supplied by the sample provider and were not determined by assay-based typing. The repertoires were made available in a free public database intended to serve as a resource for research on the immune response to SARS-CoV-2. The samples were drawn from two sources: the first 160 participants of the ongoing ImmuneRACE study, and over 950 subjects contributed by 6 global collaborators.

Per the germline V gene, KGHSH is the CDR1 and LQKENI is the CDR2. The CDR3 runs 14 amino acids, cysteine and phenylalanine included. Of all the DNA, just the CDR3 is kept, 42 bases in frame from base 1. Trimming leaves V shorter by 2 bases and J shorter by 7 bases, with the junction holding 2 bases beyond the gene matches. Worth noting for this clone: It has no known antigen specificity. No much larger clone exists at a distance of one base, and base qualities are not known.

Results and caveats for the whole study, not just this receptor: The amount of clinical and demographic metadata varied by source and participant and was provided uncurated.

TCRbeta CDR3 regions were amplified from genomic DNA using the immunoSEQ Assay, a bias-controlled multiplex PCR. For the original study's pipeline: The number of nucleated cells in each sample was estimated by amplification of reference gene primers within the assay. To quantify the absolute abundance of each unique TCRbeta CDR3 rearrangement, sequence reads were collapsed and filtered. For each sample, productive Simpson clonality was calculated as the square root of Simpson's diversity index across productive rearrangements. The clones in this table, taken by TCRdb from immuneACCESS, are in-frame only. Not every clone is retained; where verified, under half of the shortfall comes from an unresolved V gene, and the cause of the rest is unknown. D and trimming come from the DNA, and the V and J calls and clone size come from that table. In all, the sample holds approximately 110,000 clones, and approximately 92% of those were seen once. The ten biggest clones cover about 32% of the sample.

Each collaborating institution followed its own protocols to collect whole blood in K2EDTA tubes. For TCRbeta analysis, collaborator samples were shipped as frozen whole blood, as isolated PBMCs, or as DNA extracted from either sample type. The receptor was isolated from a woman of 80 years or more with acute or convalescent COVID-19. The sample consisted of peripheral blood. The chain is encoded by TRBV18 joined to TRBJ1-6; 7 nucleotides in the junction match TRBD1. The nucleotide sequence is given as TGTGCCAGCTCACCAGGGACAGAAAATTCACCCCTCCACTTT. It encodes CASSPGTENSPLHF.